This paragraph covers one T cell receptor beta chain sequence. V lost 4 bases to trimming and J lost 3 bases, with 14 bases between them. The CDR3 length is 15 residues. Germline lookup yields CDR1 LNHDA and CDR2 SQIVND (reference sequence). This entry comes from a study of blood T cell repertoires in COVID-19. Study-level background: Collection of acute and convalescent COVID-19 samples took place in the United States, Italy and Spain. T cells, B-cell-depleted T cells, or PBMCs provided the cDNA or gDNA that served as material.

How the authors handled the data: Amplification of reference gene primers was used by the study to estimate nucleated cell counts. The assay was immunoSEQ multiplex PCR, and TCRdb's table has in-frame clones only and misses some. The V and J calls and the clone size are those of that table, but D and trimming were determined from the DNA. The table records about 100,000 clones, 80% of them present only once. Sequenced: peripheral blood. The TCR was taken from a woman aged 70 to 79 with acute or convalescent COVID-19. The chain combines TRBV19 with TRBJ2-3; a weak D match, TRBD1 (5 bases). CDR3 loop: CASSSVRSGTDTQYF. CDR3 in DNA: TGTGCCAGTAGTAGCGTGCGTTCAGGGACAGATACGCAGTATTTT.